These 29 T cell receptor beta chains originate from one sample sequenced in a study of Tregs in tolerant kidney transplant recipients (dated 2019 in TCRdb). The protocol used for the library was the immunoSEQ multiplex PCR assay. TCRdb took this table from immuneACCESS and kept in-frame rearrangements with V and J called. Such tables lack part of the clones; where checked against another copy, unresolved V genes explain under half of the gap, and the rest is unexplained. For this sample the table gives about 94,000 clones, of which more than 85% were detected only once. The top ten hold 0.46% of the sample. Reading the label with the study, this specimen's time point is: blood sample drawn before combined kidney and bone marrow transplant. Sequences were derived from CD4+ T cells from blood, sampled before the transplant. These receptors came from a human donor who received a combined kidney and bone marrow transplant.

The chain combines TRBV4-1 with TRBJ1-2, with 7 bases that match TRBD1. The germline gives CDR1 MGHRA, CDR2 YSYEKL. The CDR3 runs to 14 residues. J gave up 6 bases and V 0 bases, and 4 bases lay outside the gene matches. The CDR3 loop is CASSQDRGWDGYTF. CDR3 DNA: TGCGCCAGCAGCCAAGACAGGGGGTGGGATGGCTACACCTTC.

The chain recombines TRBV7-8 with TRBJ2-3; TRBD2 matches at 13 bases. V lost 4 bases to trimming and J lost 2 bases; unmatched junction nucleotides: 12. The CDR3 is 19 amino acids. CDR1 is SGHVS and CDR2 is FQNEAQ in the germline V gene. Here the CDR3 DNA reads TGTGCCAGCAGCTGGAATCCCGGGACTAGCGGGGCGATCACAGATACGCAGTATTTT. It is translated as CASSWNPGTSGAITDTQYF.

The chain links TRBV7-2 to TRBJ2-7, with D possibly matching TRBD2 (6 bases). Germline V gene lookup returns CDR1 SGHTA and CDR2 FQGNSA. This CDR3 has 15 amino acids. Trimming stripped 1 base from V and 0 bases from J, with 10 bases between. CDR3 residues: CASSLDLGLSYEQYF. The CDR3 nucleotides read TGTGCCAGCAGCTTAGACCTGGGACTCTCCTACGAGCAGTACTTC.

V and J are TRBV28 and TRBJ1-1; TRBD1 matches at 8 bases. The CDR3 spans 13 residues. J lost 1 base, V lost 6 bases, and 1 base had no gene match. Per the germline V gene, CDR1 is MDHEN and CDR2 is SYDVKM. CDR3 loop: CASRGTGNTEAFF. The CDR3 region has the DNA TGTGCCAGCAGGGGGACAGGGAACACTGAAGCTTTCTTT.

The rearrangement uses TRBV7-2 and TRBJ2-5; 12 bases map to TRBD2. Trimming removed 1 base from V and 4 bases from J; junction bases left unmatched: 7. This CDR3 region has 17 residues. Germline CDR1 SGHTA, CDR2 FQGNSA. CDR3 residues: CASSLVRSSGGGETQYF. The CDR3 nucleotides read TGTGCCAGCAGCTTAGTAAGGTCTAGCGGGGGGGGAGAGACCCAGTACTTC.

The V gene is TRBV7-2, the J gene TRBJ2-5, with 14 bases matching TRBD2. The tail of the sequence fits TRBJ2-7 better, so the J call may be wrong. Germline assignment: CDR1 SGHTA and CDR2 FQGNSA. CDR3 length: 18 amino acids. CDR3 DNA: TGTGCCAGCAGCCTCCGACTAGCGGGAGGGCCGAGATTGAACGAGCAGTACTTC. Translated: CASSLRLAGGPRLNEQYF.

V usage is TRBV4-3 and J usage is TRBJ2-5, with 9 bases that match TRBD1. CDR1 and CDR2 from the germline V gene are LGHNA and YSLEER. V shed 0 bases, J shed 5 bases, and the junction held 1 base outside the gene matches. The CDR3 has 14 amino acids. CDR3 sequence: CASSQETGGETQYF. Written as DNA, the CDR3 is TGCGCCAGCAGCCAAGAAACAGGGGGCGAGACCCAGTACTTC.

J is TRBJ2-7 and V is TRBV5-5, with 8 bases lining up with TRBD1. V lost 0 bases, J lost 7 bases, and 9 bases stayed unmatched. In germline, CDR1 is SGHKS, CDR2 YYEKEE (reference sequence). The CDR3 spans 15 residues. The chain's CDR3 is CASSLDRGFTWEQYF. The CDR3 coding sequence is TGTGCCAGCAGCTTGGACAGGGGGTTTACGTGGGAGCAGTACTTC.

The V and J genes are TRBV5-1 and TRBJ2-3; no clear D. The germline V gene has CDR1 SGHRS and CDR2 YFSETQ. This CDR3 is built from 15 residues. V was clipped by 0 bases and J by 2 bases, with 10 bases between them. The CDR3 is CASSLAAGFTDTQYF. CDR3 nucleotide sequence: TGCGCCAGCAGCTTGGCCGCCGGGTTCACAGATACGCAGTATTTT.

The chain links TRBV10-3 to TRBJ2-5, with 13 bases matching TRBD2. This CDR3 contains 15 residues. CDR1 is ENHRY, CDR2 SYGVKD, per germline. The V gene end was trimmed by 6 bases and the J gene end by 4 bases; junction bases not matched to a gene: 5. This CDR3 reads CAISDTSGRGETQYF. In nucleotides, the CDR3 is TGTGCCATCAGCGATACTAGCGGGAGGGGAGAGACCCAGTACTTC.

The chain joins TRBV5-4 to TRBJ2-7; TRBD2 is a possible D gene (6 bases). The germline V gene encodes CDR1 SGHNT and CDR2 YYREEE (reference sequence). Trimming left V 3 bases short and J 4 bases short, with 23 bases between. The CDR3 runs 17 residues. CDR3 amino acids: CASSSRTPWGRWYEQYF. CDR3 DNA sequence: TGTGCCAGCAGCTCACGGACACCTTGGGGGAGGTGGTACGAGCAGTACTTC.

V and J are TRBV11-3 and TRBJ2-2; possibly TRBD2 for D (6 bases). V gave up 5 bases and J gave up 2 bases, with 12 bases separating them. Germline CDR1 is SGHNT and CDR2 is YENEEA. The CDR3 is 15 amino acids. The CDR3 DNA follows: TGTGCCAGCAGCCCCGGAGGGAAAAACACCGGGGAGCTGTTTTTT. It codes for CASSPGGKNTGELFF.

V and J are TRBV28 and TRBJ1-6; 7 nucleotides line up with TRBD1. In germline, CDR1 is MDHEN, CDR2 SYDVKM. The CDR3 runs to 16 residues. Trimming removed 7 bases from V and 0 bases from J; junction bases left unmatched: 6. This CDR3 is CASTGTVGSYNSPLHF. The CDR3 DNA sequence: TGTGCCAGCACCGGGACAGTTGGCTCCTATAATTCACCCCTCCACTTT.

This chain uses TRBV19 with TRBJ2-3, with TRBD1 identical over 7 bases. Germline V gives CDR1 LNHDA, CDR2 SQIVND (reference sequence). This CDR3 spans 15 amino acids. The trim removed 4 bases at V and 3 bases at J, leaving 7 bases unmatched. CDR3 sequence: CASSNPRGLTDTQYF. The CDR3 coding sequence is TGTGCCAGTAGTAACCCGAGGGGGCTGACAGATACGCAGTATTTT. Based on the CDR3 plus reference TRBV19 and TRBJ2-3, the full variable domain is DGGITQSPKYLFRKEGQNVTLSCEQNLNHDAMYWYRQDPGQGLRLIYYSQIVNDFQKGDIAEGYSVSREKKESFPLTVTSAQKNPTAFYLCASSNPRGLTDTQYFGPGTRLTVL.

The genes are TRBV30 and TRBJ2-5; 7 bases align to TRBD1. CDR1 is GTSNPN, CDR2 SVGIG, per germline (reference sequence). J lost 4 bases, V lost 4 bases, and 6 bases had no gene match. The CDR3 is made up of 13 amino acids. DNA of the CDR3: TGTGCCTGGACTCAGGGGGTACCAGAGACCCAGTACTTC. Translating it yields CAWTQGVPETQYF.

The rearrangement uses TRBV6-1 and TRBJ2-5, with TRBD2 matching over 12 bases. Germline V gene sequence: CDR1 MNHNS, CDR2 SASEGT. With 4 bases clipped from V and 7 bases from J, the junction kept 4 bases outside the gene matches. The CDR3 runs to 14 residues. CDR3 in DNA: TGTGCCAGCAGTGGCCCTAGCGGGGGGGGGACCCAGTACTTC. This sequence encodes CASSGPSGGGTQYF.

Here the CDR3 DNA reads TGTGCCAGCAGCCGACAACCGAACACTGAAGCTTTCTTT. Protein sequence: CASSRQPNTEAFF. The rearrangement uses TRBV2 and TRBJ1-1; D is ambiguous. V was shortened by 6 bases and J by 1 base, with 9 bases between the two germline ends. Per germline, CDR1 SNHLY and CDR2 FYNNEI. The CDR3 loop spans 13 amino acids.

The rearrangement uses TRBV5-6 and TRBJ1-4; D is ambiguous. The CDR3 loop spans 15 amino acids. Germline assignment: CDR1 SGHDT and CDR2 YYEEEE. The ends were cut back, 2 bases at V and 4 bases at J, with 12 bases in the middle. The CDR3 sequence: CASSFRRGSNEKLFF. The CDR3 DNA reads as TGTGCCAGCAGCTTCAGGCGGGGTAGTAATGAAAAACTGTTTTTT.

The chain combines TRBV29-1 with TRBJ2-7; TRBD1 matches at 11 bases. V trimming: 7 bases; J trimming: 2 bases; junction bases outside the gene matches: 4. Looked up from germline, CDR1 is SQVTM and CDR2 is ANQGSEA. The CDR3 runs 13 residues. DNA for the CDR3: TGCAGCGGGGGACAGGGGGTTGCCTACGAGCAGTACTTC. Its protein product is CSGGQGVAYEQYF.

The chain employs TRBV19 and TRBJ1-2, with TRBD1 as a possible D gene (5 bases). The CDR3 length is 12 residues. Between the trimmed V and J ends, which lost 7 bases and 4 bases, there was a span of 10 bases. CDR1 is LNHDA and CDR2 is SQIVND in the germline V gene (reference sequence). DNA for the CDR3: TGTGCCAGTAAGGGGTCCAGCTATGGCTACACCTTC. Amino acids: CASKGSSYGYTF.

With respect to this clone: Other DNA sequences within the sample encode an identical CDR3. This rearrangement joins TRBV6-5 to TRBJ1-2; 8 nucleotides line up with TRBD1. The V gene end was trimmed by 6 bases and the J gene end by 2 bases; junction bases not matched to a gene: 5. This CDR3 comprises 14 residues. Germline-derived CDR1 and CDR2 are MNHEY and SVGAGI. The CDR3 here is CASSRDRLNYGYTF. CDR3 sequence (DNA): TGTGCCAGCAGCCGGGACAGGCTAAACTATGGCTACACCTTC.

The V gene is TRBV7-9, the J gene TRBJ2-7; D remains unclear. Germline V gives CDR1 SEHNR, CDR2 FQNEAQ (reference sequence). V gave up 1 base and J gave up 0 bases, with 7 bases separating them. CDR3 size: 14 residues. In nucleotides, the CDR3 is TGTGCCAGCAGCTTAGGAGGAGTCTCCTACGAGCAGTACTTC. It encodes CASSLGGVSYEQYF.

The chain uses TRBV30 and TRBJ1-5; D perhaps matches TRBD1 (5 bases). The length of the CDR3 is 13 residues. The V and J ends lost 0 bases and 7 bases respectively, with 10 bases between them. Germline values: CDR1 GTSNPN, CDR2 SVGIG (reference sequence). CDR3 bases: TGTGCCTGGAGTGTTCGGCAGGGACAGCCCCAGCATTTT. This codes for CAWSVRQGQPQHF.

In regard to this clone: The CDR3 end shows no conserved phenylalanine or tryptophan, and so a read error is likely. Because the CDR3's place on the DNA is in doubt, the DNA is left out and the CDR3 is given as listed by TCRdb. The chain joins TRBV28 to TRBJ1-6; whether TRBD1, the table's D call, matches the DNA was not checked. Germline CDR1 MDHEN, CDR2 SYDVKM. The CDR3 is 12 residues long, counting both termini. CDR3 protein: CASSSAAGTRRV.

This chain links TRBV18 with TRBJ2-7; 9 bases agree with TRBD1. The V segment lost 5 bases and the J segment 6 bases; nucleotides outside the gene matches: 11. In germline, CDR1 is KGHSH, CDR2 LQKENI. CDR3 length: 15 residues. The chain's CDR3 is CASSVVGTGSGEQYF. The CDR3 DNA sequence: TGTGCCAGCTCAGTGGTAGGGACAGGGTCCGGCGAGCAGTACTTC.

V is TRBV5-4 and J is TRBJ2-7; D possibly corresponds to TRBD2 (6 bases). Trimming pared 2 bases from V and 2 bases from J, leaving 14 bases between. CDR1 is SGHNT, CDR2 YYREEE, per germline (reference sequence). This CDR3 has 15 amino acids. The CDR3 is CASSLPGLGPYEQYF. CDR3 sequence (DNA): TGTGCCAGCAGCTTACCGGGACTGGGCCCCTACGAGCAGTACTTC.

The count of this clone is one. The chain links TRBV9 to TRBJ1-4; D is unresolved. The V and J ends lost 0 bases and 6 bases respectively, with 12 bases between them. This CDR3 has 15 residues. CDR1 and CDR2 (germline): SGDLS, YYNGEE. The CDR3 protein is CASSVEGWRDEKLFF. The CDR3 region has the DNA TGTGCCAGCAGCGTAGAAGGGTGGAGGGATGAAAAACTGTTTTTT.

This chain connects TRBV15 to TRBJ2-4; possible D gene TRBD2, 7 bases. The ends were cut back, 0 bases at V and 2 bases at J, with 17 bases in the middle. Germline values: CDR1 LNHNV, CDR2 YYDKDF (reference sequence). The CDR3 consists of 18 residues. The CDR3 DNA is TGTGCCACCAGCAGAGATAAGGGTCAGGGGACTACCAAAAACATTCAGTACTTC. This sequence encodes CATSRDKGQGTTKNIQYF. Using reference TRBV15 and TRBJ2-4 for the parts outside the CDR3, the full variable domain is DAMVIQNPRYQVTQFGKPVTLSCSQTLNHNVMYWYQQKSSQAPKLLFHYYDKDFNNEADTPDNFQSRRPNTSFCFLDIRSPGLGDTAMYLCATSRDKGQGTTKNIQYFGAGTRLSVL.

The DNA for the CDR3 is TGTGCCAGCAGTTTTGCCCCTCTACTAGCGGGGAAGGTTACAGATACGCAGTATTTT. Translating gives CASSFAPLLAGKVTDTQYF. The chain couples TRBV28 to TRBJ2-3, with 10 bases aligning to TRBD2. Trimming took 3 bases from V and 3 from J; bases not matched to a gene: 15. CDR3 size: 19 residues. Germline V gene sequence: CDR1 MDHEN, CDR2 SYDVKM.